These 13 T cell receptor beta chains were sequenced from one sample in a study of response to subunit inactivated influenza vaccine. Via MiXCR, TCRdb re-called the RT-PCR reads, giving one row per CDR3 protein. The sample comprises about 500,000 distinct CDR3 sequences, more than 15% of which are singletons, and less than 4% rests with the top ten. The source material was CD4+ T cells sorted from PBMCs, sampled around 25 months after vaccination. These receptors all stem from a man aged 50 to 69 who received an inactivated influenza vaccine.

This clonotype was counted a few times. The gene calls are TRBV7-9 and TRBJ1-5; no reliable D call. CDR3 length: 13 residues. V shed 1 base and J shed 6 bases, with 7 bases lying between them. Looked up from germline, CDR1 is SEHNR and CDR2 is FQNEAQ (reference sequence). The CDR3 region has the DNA TGTGCCAGCAGCTTAGGGGAGGCTCAGCCCCAGCATTTT. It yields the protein CASSLGEAQPQHF.

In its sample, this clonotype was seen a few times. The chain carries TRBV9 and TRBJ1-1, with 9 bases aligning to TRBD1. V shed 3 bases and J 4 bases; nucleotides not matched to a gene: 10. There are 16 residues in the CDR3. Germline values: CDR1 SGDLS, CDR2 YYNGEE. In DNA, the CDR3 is TGTGCCAGCAGCGCGCGACAGGGGGAAATGAGCACTGAAGCTTTCTTT. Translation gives CASSARQGEMSTEAFF.

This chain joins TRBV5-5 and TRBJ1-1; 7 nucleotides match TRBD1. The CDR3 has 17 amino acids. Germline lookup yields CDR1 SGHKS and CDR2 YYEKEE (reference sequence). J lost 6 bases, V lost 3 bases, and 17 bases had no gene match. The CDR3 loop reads CASSSTFTPTGVSEAFF. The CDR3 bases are TGTGCCAGCAGCTCCACTTTCACGCCCACAGGGGTGTCTGAAGCTTTCTTT.

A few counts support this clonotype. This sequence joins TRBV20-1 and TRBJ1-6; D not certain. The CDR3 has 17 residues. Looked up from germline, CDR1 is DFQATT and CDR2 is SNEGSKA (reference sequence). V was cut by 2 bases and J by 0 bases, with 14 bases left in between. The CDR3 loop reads CSARRNRESSYNSPLHF. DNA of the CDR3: TGCAGTGCTAGACGGAACCGGGAGAGCTCCTATAATTCACCCCTCCACTTT.

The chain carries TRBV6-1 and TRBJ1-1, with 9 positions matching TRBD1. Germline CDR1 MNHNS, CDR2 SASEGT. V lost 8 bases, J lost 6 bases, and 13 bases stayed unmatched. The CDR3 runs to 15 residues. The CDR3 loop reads CASGRTGGAPSEAFF. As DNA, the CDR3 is TGTGCCAGCGGAAGAACAGGGGGCGCGCCCTCTGAAGCTTTCTTT.

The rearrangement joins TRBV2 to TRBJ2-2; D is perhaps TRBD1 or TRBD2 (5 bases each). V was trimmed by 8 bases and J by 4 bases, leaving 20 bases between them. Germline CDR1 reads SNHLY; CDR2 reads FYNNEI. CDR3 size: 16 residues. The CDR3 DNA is TGTGCCAGCGGCGGCAGGGATACTAGTAGCACCGGGGAGCTGTTTTTT. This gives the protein CASGGRDTSSTGELFF.

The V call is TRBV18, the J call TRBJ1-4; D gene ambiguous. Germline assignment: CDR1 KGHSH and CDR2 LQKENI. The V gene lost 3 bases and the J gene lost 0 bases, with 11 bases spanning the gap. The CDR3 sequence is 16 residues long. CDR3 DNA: TGTGCCAGCTCACCGGAGACACCTTCAACTAATGAAAAACTGTTTTTT. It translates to CASSPETPSTNEKLFF.

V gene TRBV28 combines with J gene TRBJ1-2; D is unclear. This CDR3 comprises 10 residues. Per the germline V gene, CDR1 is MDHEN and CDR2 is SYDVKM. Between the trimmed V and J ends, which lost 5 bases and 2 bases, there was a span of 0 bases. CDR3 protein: CASSNYGYTF. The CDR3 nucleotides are TGTGCCAGCAGTAACTATGGCTACACCTTC.

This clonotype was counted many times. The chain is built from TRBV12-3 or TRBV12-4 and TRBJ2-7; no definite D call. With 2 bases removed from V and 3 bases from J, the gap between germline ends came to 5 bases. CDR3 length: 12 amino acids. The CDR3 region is CASSLTRYEQYF. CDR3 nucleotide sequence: TGTGCCAGCAGTTTAACCCGCTACGAGCAGTACTTC.

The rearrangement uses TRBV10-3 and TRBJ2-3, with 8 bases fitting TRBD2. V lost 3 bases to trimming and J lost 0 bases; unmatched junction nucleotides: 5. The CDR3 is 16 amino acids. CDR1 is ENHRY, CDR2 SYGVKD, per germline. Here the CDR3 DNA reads TGTGCCATCAGTGACCTAGCGGGTACTAGCACAGATACGCAGTATTTT. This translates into CAISDLAGTSTDTQYF.

DNA for the CDR3: TGTGCCAGCAGTTTGGGGGGGCACTCCTATGGCTACACCTTC. Translating it yields CASSLGGHSYGYTF. The chain employs TRBV27 and TRBJ1-2; maybe TRBD1 (6 bases). The CDR3 extends over 14 amino acids. Trimming stripped 3 bases from V and 4 bases from J, with 12 bases between. Germline V gene data show CDR1 as MNHEY and CDR2 as SMNVEV (reference sequence).

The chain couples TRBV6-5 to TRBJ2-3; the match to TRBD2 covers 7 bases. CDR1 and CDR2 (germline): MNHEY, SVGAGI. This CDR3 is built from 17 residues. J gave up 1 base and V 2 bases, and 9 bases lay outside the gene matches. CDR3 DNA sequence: TGTGCCAGCAGTTACGAACTGCCAGGGAGGGGCACAGATACGCAGTATTTT. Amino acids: CASSYELPGRGTDTQYF.

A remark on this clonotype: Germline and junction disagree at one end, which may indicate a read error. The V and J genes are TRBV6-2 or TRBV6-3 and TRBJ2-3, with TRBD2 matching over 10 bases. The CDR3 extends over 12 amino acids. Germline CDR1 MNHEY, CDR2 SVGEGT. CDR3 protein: CASSMGLAPPFF. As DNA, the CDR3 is TGTGCCAGCAGCATGGGACTAGCGCCACCATTCTTT.